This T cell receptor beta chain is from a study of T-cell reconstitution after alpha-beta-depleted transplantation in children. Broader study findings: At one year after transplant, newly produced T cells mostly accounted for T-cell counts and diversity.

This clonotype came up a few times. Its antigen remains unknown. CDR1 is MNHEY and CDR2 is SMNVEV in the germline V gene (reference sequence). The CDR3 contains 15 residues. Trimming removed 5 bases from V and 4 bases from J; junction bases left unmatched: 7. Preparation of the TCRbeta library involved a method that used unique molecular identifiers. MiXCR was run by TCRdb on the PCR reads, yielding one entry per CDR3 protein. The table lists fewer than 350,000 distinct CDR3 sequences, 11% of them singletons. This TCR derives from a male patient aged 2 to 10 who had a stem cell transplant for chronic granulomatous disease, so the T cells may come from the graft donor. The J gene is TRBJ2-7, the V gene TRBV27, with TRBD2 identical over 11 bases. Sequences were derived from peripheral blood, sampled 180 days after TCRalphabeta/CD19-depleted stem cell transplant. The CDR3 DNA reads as TGTGCCAGCAGTGCGCTAGCGGGAGGTCTGTACGAGCAGTACTTC. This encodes CASSALAGGLYEQYF.